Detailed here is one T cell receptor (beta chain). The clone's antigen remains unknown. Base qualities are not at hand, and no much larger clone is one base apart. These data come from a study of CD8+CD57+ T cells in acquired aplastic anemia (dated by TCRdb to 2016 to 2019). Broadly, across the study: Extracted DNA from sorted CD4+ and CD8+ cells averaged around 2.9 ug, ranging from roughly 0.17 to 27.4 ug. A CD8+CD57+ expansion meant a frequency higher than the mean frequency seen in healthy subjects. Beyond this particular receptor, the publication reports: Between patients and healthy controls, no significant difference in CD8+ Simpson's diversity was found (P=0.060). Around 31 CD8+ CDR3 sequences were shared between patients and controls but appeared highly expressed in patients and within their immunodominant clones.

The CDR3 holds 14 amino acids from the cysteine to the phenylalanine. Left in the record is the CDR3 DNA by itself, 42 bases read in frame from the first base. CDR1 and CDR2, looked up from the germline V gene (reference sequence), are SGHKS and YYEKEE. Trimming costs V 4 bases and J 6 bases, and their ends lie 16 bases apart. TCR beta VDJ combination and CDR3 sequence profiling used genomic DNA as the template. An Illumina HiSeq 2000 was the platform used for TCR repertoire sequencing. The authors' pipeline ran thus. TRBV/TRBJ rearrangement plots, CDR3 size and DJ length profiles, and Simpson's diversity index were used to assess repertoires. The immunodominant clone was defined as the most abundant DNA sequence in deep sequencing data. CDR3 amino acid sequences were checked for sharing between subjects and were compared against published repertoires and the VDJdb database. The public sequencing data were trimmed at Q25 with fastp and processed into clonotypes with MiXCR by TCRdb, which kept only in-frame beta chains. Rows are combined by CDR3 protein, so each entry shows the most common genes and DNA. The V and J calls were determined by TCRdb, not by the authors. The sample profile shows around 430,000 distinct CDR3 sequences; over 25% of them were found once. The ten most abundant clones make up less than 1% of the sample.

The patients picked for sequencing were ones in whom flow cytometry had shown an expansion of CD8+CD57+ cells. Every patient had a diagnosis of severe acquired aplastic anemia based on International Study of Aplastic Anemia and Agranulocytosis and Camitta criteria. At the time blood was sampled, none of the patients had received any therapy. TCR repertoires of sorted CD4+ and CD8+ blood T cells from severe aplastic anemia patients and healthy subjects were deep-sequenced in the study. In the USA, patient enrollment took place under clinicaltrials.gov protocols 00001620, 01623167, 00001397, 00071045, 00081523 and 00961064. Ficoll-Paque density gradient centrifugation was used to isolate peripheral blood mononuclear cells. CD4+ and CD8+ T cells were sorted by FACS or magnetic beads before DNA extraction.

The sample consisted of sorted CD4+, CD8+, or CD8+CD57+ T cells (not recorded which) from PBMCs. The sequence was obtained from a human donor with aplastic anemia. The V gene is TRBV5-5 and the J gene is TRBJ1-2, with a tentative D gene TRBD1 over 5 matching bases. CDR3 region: CASSTPGWGDGYTF. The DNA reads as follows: TGTGCCAGCAGCACTCCGGGATGGGGGGATGGCTACACCTTC.